A single sample gave rise to the 13 T cell receptor beta chains below, sequenced in a study of blood T cell repertoires in COVID-19. Profiled with immunoSEQ multiplex PCR; TCRdb holds only in-frame clones, not every one. The sample carries fewer than 150,000 clones, 70% to 90% recorded once. Sequenced input: peripheral blood. The receptors here all came from a human donor in a cohort sampled during active COVID-19.

The chain carries TRBV5-1 and TRBJ1-4, with TRBD1 identical over 11 bases. CDR1 and CDR2 from the germline V gene are SGHRS and YFSETQ. This CDR3 has 17 amino acids. V lost 3 bases and J lost 0; bases outside the gene matches: 4. The CDR3 region is CASSSGQGVPTNEKLFF. The CDR3 DNA follows: TGCGCCAGCAGCTCGGGACAGGGGGTACCAACTAATGAAAAACTGTTTTTT.

This clone turned up a few times. The V and J genes are TRBV20-1 and TRBJ2-7, with 7 nucleotides matching TRBD2. CDR3 length equals 16 residues. The V and J ends lost 3 bases and 0 bases, in that order; junction bases with no gene match: 11. Germline V gives CDR1 DFQATT, CDR2 SNEGSKA (reference sequence). The DNA of the CDR3 is TGCAGTGCTAGTTCCCCCGGGCGGGGGAACTCCTACGAGCAGTACTTC. Translated, it gives CSASSPGRGNSYEQYF.

The V gene is TRBV3-1 (or the pseudogene TRBV3-2), the J gene TRBJ2-7; 8 nucleotides line up with TRBD1. Germline CDR1 and CDR2: LGHDT and YNNKEL (reference sequence). Trimming removed 4 bases from V and 2 bases from J; junction bases left unmatched: 10. The CDR3 is 16 amino acids. CDR3 amino acids: CASSPTGQDLTYEQYF. CDR3 nucleotides: TGTGCCAGCAGCCCAACGGGACAGGATTTGACCTACGAGCAGTACTTC.

This clone was observed a single time. The J gene is TRBJ1-1, the V gene TRBV29-1, with D possibly being TRBD1 (5 bases). CDR1 is SQVTM and CDR2 is ANQGSEA in the germline V gene. Trimming removed 7 bases from V and 6 bases from J, with 21 bases in between. The length of the CDR3 is 14 residues. CDR3 sequence (DNA): TGCAGCGGATCACCTGGGGGGAAGACGGCTGAAGCTTTCTTT. Its protein product is CSGSPGGKTAEAFF.

The V and J genes are TRBV10-3 and TRBJ1-3; unclear D gene. The CDR3 loop spans 13 amino acids. The germline gives CDR1 ENHRY, CDR2 SYGVKD. V was shortened by 4 bases and J by 1 base, with 5 bases between the two germline ends. In DNA form, the CDR3 reads TGTGCCATCAGTGGGGCTTCTGGAAACACCATATATTTT. It is translated as CAISGASGNTIYF.

The count of this clone is one. The gene calls are TRBV6-5 and TRBJ2-1; 9 nucleotides agree with TRBD1. CDR1 MNHEY and CDR2 SVGAGI come from the germline V gene. This CDR3 has 15 amino acids. Trimming cost V 4 bases and J 4 bases; bases outside gene matches: 5. The CDR3 DNA is TGTGCCAGCAGTTCGACAGGGGGGACTTACAATGAGCAGTTCTTC. Residues: CASSSTGGTYNEQFF.

The V and J genes are TRBV19 and TRBJ1-6, with D perhaps TRBD1 (5 bases). The germline V and J ends were trimmed by 6 bases and 7 bases, with 7 bases remaining between them. CDR1 is LNHDA and CDR2 is SQIVND in the germline V gene (reference sequence). The CDR3 length is 12 residues. CDR3 loop: CASSGQNSPLHF. DNA for the CDR3: TGTGCCAGTAGCGGACAAAATTCACCCCTCCACTTT.

The genes are TRBV5-1 and TRBJ1-3; D possibly corresponds to TRBD1 (6 bases). The CDR3 has 15 residues. The V gene's germline CDR1 is SGHRS and CDR2 YFSETQ. V gave up 5 bases and J gave up 0 bases, with 12 bases separating them. The CDR3 protein is CASSQGPSSGNTIYF. The CDR3 nucleotides are TGCGCCAGCAGTCAGGGGCCCAGCTCTGGAAACACCATATATTTT.

The chain employs TRBV6-5 and TRBJ1-6, with a weak D call TRBD1 (5 bases). The CDR3 is 13 residues long. Germline V gene data show CDR1 as MNHEY and CDR2 as SVGAGI. V was shortened by 7 bases and J by 4 bases, with 8 bases between the two germline ends. CDR3 loop: CASKTGYNSPLHF. The CDR3 DNA reads as TGTGCCAGCAAAACAGGTTATAATTCACCCCTCCACTTT.

The rearrangement joins TRBV9 to TRBJ2-3; perhaps TRBD1 as D (6 bases). V lost 1 base, J lost 0 bases, and 18 bases lay in between. The CDR3 runs 18 residues. The germline V gene encodes CDR1 SGDLS and CDR2 YYNGEE. The CDR3, as DNA: TGTGCCAGCAGCGTACCCGTTACAGGGATGGCTAGCACAGATACGCAGTATTTT. This codes for CASSVPVTGMASTDTQYF. The whole variable domain, remainder taken from reference TRBV9 and TRBJ2-3, is DSGVTQTPKHLITATGQRVTLRCSPRSGDLSVYWYQQSLDQGLQFLIQYYNGEERAKGNILERFSAQQFPDLHSELNLSSLELGDSALYFCASSVPVTGMASTDTQYFGPGTRLTVL.

This clone was seen only a few times. The chain carries TRBV12-3 or TRBV12-4 and TRBJ1-1; 9 nucleotides line up with TRBD1. The V segment lost 8 bases and the J segment 11 bases; nucleotides outside the gene matches: 12. CDR3 size: 13 residues. CDR3 nucleotides: TGTGCCAGCGGACGGGATAGTGACAGGGGGGCTTTCTTT. The encoded protein is CASGRDSDRGAFF.

This chain connects TRBV4-1 to TRBJ1-1; D remains unclear. V shed 0 bases and J shed 5 bases, with 13 bases lying between them. The CDR3 extends over 15 amino acids. From germline, CDR1 is MGHRA and CDR2 YSYEKL. The CDR3 region has the DNA TGCGCCAGCAGCCAAGATAGTAGGGAGAGGACTGAAGCTTTCTTT. Translated: CASSQDSRERTEAFF.

This clone was counted a single time. This chain uses TRBV9 with TRBJ1-4; 8 bases fit TRBD1. V lost 0 bases, J lost 0 bases, and 7 bases stayed unmatched. This CDR3 is built from 18 residues. In germline, CDR1 is SGDLS, CDR2 YYNGEE. The CDR3 coding sequence is TGTGCCAGCAGCGTAGTGGGCAGGGGGCCAACAACTAATGAAAAACTGTTTTTT. Translated, it gives CASSVVGRGPTTNEKLFF.